This TCR beta chain comes out of a study of blood T cell repertoires in COVID-19. Using immunoSEQ multiplex PCR, the repertoire was profiled, and TCRdb retains in-frame clones only, with some absent. The sample lists tens of thousands of clones, under 90% occurring once. There are 16 residues in the CDR3. The junction had 7 bases not matched to a gene; V was cut back by 2 bases and J by 5 bases. Germline values: CDR1 MNHEY, CDR2 SMNVEV (reference sequence). The receptor was isolated from a man aged 45 to 65 with COVID-19, enrolled during active disease. The sequenced material came from peripheral blood. The chain carries TRBV27 and TRBJ2-5; 11 bases are a match to TRBD2. CDR3 protein: CASSLLSSGGAETQYF. CDR3 nucleotide sequence: TGTGCCAGCAGTTTACTTAGTAGCGGGGGGGCGGAGACCCAGTACTTC.